Listed below are T cell receptor beta chains from one sample, sequenced in a study of identical twins. TCRdb passed the 5' RACE reads through MiXCR, listing each CDR3 protein once. The sample lists roughly 710,000 distinct CDR3 sequences, less than 7% occurring once. The sample comprised naive T cells sorted from blood. The receptors shown here come from a man younger than 35 in good health. Each CDR3 is given with its conserved first and last residue. Fields, in order: V gene, clone size, J gene, CDR3 length, D gene, CDR3 protein, CDR3 DNA. D genes are given only for firm matches. A clone size is listed for some rows: how often the clone was seen (once, few, many), or a class if it is expanded.

TRBV29-1,many,TRBJ1-2,17,.,CSVEEGVSWGRDYGYTF,TGCAGCGTTGAAGAAGGAGTGTCGTGGGGGCGCGACTATGGCTACACCTTC
TRBV12-3/TRBV12-4,many,TRBJ2-1,15,TRBD2,CASSFGLAGANEQFF,TGTGCCAGCAGTTTTGGGCTAGCGGGAGCCAATGAGCAGTTCTTC
TRBV9,.,TRBJ2-1,15,TRBD2,CASSVAASGYNEQFF,TGTGCCAGCAGCGTAGCGGCTAGCGGATACAATGAGCAGTTCTTC
TRBV6-5,many,TRBJ2-3,15,.,CASSYSGTGTDTQYF,TGTGCCAGCAGTTACTCTGGGACGGGCACAGATACGCAGTATTTT
TRBV11-1,many,TRBJ2-1,19,TRBD2,CASSLMTSGRGGSYNEQFF,TGTGCCAGCAGCTTAATGACTAGCGGGAGAGGTGGGTCCTACAATGAGCAGTTCTTC
TRBV30,.,TRBJ2-1,13,TRBD1,CAWSGAGGNEQFF,TGTGCCTGGAGTGGGGCAGGGGGAAATGAGCAGTTCTTC
TRBV18,many,TRBJ1-4,15,TRBD1,CASSPPTGGPEKLFF,TGTGCCAGCTCACCACCGACAGGGGGCCCGGAAAAACTGTTTTTT
TRBV30,few,TRBJ2-7,12,.,CAWSPVYDEQYF,TGTGCCTGGAGCCCCGTTTATGACGAGCAGTACTTC
TRBV12-3/TRBV12-4,many,TRBJ2-3,12,.,CASSLGLGPEYF,TGTGCCAGCAGTTTAGGACTAGGCCCAGAGTATTTT
TRBV10-3,many,TRBJ2-1,12,.,CAISEALGEQFF,TGTGCCATCAGTGAGGCCCTCGGGGAGCAGTTCTTC
TRBV18,.,TRBJ1-2,15,.,CASSPSFGRREGYTF,TGTGCCAGCTCACCATCCTTCGGGAGAAGGGAAGGCTACACCTTC
TRBV7-2,many,TRBJ2-1,12,.,CASSPQRGEQFF,TGTGCCAGCAGCCCCCAGAGGGGGGAGCAGTTCTTC
TRBV24-1,few,TRBJ2-1,15,TRBD2,CATSDSGGVGNEQFF,TGTGCCACCAGTGATAGTGGGGGGGTGGGAAATGAGCAGTTCTTC
TRBV7-2,.,TRBJ2-2,16,.,CASSLERGRPTGELFF,TGTGCCAGCAGCTTAGAACGTGGACGACCCACCGGGGAGCTGTTTTTT
TRBV5-5,.,TRBJ1-2,15,.,CASSLELGTNYGYTF,TGTGCCAGCAGCTTGGAGTTAGGGACCAACTATGGCTACACCTTC
TRBV7-6,few,TRBJ2-7,16,TRBD2,CASSLANQREVYEQYF,TGTGCCAGCAGCTTAGCGAACCAGCGGGAGGTCTACGAGCAGTACTTC
TRBV7-9,.,TRBJ2-7,12,TRBD1,CASSHPGGEQYF,TGTGCCAGCAGTCATCCAGGGGGCGAGCAGTACTTC